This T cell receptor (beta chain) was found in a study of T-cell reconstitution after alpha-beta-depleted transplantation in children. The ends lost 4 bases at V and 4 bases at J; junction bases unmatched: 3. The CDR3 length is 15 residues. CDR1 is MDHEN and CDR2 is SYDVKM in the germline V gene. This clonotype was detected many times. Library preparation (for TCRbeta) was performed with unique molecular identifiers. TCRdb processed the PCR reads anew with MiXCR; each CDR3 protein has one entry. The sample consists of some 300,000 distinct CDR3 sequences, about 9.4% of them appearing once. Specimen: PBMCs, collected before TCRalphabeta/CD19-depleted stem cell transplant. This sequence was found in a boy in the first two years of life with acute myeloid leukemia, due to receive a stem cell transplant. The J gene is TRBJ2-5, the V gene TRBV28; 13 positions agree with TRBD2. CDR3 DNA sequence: TGTGCCAGCAGTTCGACTAGCGGGGGGCCAGAGACCCAGTACTTC. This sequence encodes CASSSTSGGPETQYF.